The 28 T cell receptor beta chains given below trace back to one sample, sequenced in a study of T cells expressing NK-cell markers. TCRdb re-called the 5' RACE reads, yielding one record per CDR3 amino acid sequence without DNA. The listing records 350,000 to 400,000 distinct CDR3 sequences. Sample: blood T cells: a sorted CD56 or NKG2C T cell subset, CD4+ or CD8+ T cells, or bulk PBMC T cells (not recorded which). The origin of the receptors is a woman aged 50 to 60 in good health.

The rearrangement joins TRBV18 to TRBJ2-1; TCRdb names TRBD2, which stays unverified in the absence of DNA. The CDR3 is made up of 15 amino acids. The germline CDR1 and CDR2 sequences are KGHSH and LQKENI. The CDR3 region is CASSPSGGPGSEQFF.

V is TRBV11-2 and J is TRBJ2-7; as DNA is missing, the TRBD1 call by TCRdb cannot be tested. This CDR3 has 19 residues. Germline-derived CDR1 and CDR2 are SGHAT and FQNNGV. The CDR3 reads CASSLGGGANALGWHEQYF.

The chain has TRBV7-3 and TRBJ1-6; the D call from TCRdb, TRBD1, cannot be confirmed without DNA. Germline V gene data show CDR1 as SGHTA and CDR2 as FQGTGA. This CDR3 has 14 residues. The CDR3 spells CASSADRVGSPLHF. Combining the CDR3 with reference TRBV7-3 and TRBJ1-6 gives the whole variable domain GAGVSQTPSNKVTEKGKYVELRCDPISGHTALYWYRQSLGQGPEFLIYFQGTGAADDSGLPNDRFFAVRPEGSVSTLKIQRTERGDSAVYLCASSADRVGSPLHFGNGTRLTVT.

The genes are TRBV12-3 or TRBV12-4 and TRBJ2-6; checking the TCRdb D call of TRBD1 is not possible without DNA. The length of the CDR3 is 16 residues. The CDR3 loop reads CATGGRRNSGANVLTF.

The chain uses TRBV19 and TRBJ2-2; the TCRdb call, TRBD1, lacks DNA for checking. The V gene's germline CDR1 is LNHDA and CDR2 SQIVND (reference sequence). The CDR3 consists of 16 residues. CDR3 residues: CASKSTGTARTGELFF.

The chain is built from TRBV12-3 or TRBV12-4 and TRBJ1-1; the TCRdb D gene call, TRBD1, has no DNA to confirm it. The CDR3 consists of 16 residues. CDR3: CASSLGLGVGGTEAFF.

The chain uses TRBV6-5 and TRBJ2-1; the D call of TRBD2 rests on TCRdb alone, since no DNA is present to check it. The CDR3 consists of 14 residues. Germline loops: CDR1 MNHEY, CDR2 SVGAGI. CDR3 loop: CASRAGTSYNEQFF.

This sequence joins TRBV14 and TRBJ2-1; TCRdb indicates TRBD1, and absent DNA this call remains unverified. Germline V gives CDR1 SGHDN, CDR2 FVKESK. This CDR3 has 16 residues. CDR3 protein: CASRPFGTGYHNEQFF.

J is TRBJ2-6 and V is TRBV11-2; TCRdb names TRBD1, which stays unverified in the absence of DNA. In germline, CDR1 is SGHAT, CDR2 FQNNGV. The CDR3 length is 15 residues. The CDR3 region is CASSQGTSGANVLTF.

The chain couples TRBV12-3 or TRBV12-4 to TRBJ1-2; TCRdb calls TRBD1, which cannot be checked without DNA. This CDR3 spans 16 amino acids. The CDR3 loop reads CASSLGGQPTEYGYTF.

The chain joins TRBV2 to TRBJ2-3. CDR1 and CDR2 from the germline V gene are SNHLY and FYNNEI. The CDR3 contains 11 residues. The CDR3 protein is CARGASDTQYF.

The V and J genes are TRBV7-9 and TRBJ1-1; TCRdb designates TRBD1, a call that cannot be tested without DNA. This CDR3 has 15 amino acids. Germline CDR1 and CDR2: SEHNR and FQNEAQ (reference sequence). This CDR3 is CASKPRPGADTEAFF.

This rearrangement joins TRBV4-1 to TRBJ2-1; TCRdb's D gene call, TRBD2, goes unchecked for lack of DNA. CDR1 and CDR2 from the germline V gene are MGHRA and YSYEKL. The CDR3 is 17 residues long. Here the CDR3 reads CASSQELTTRSYNEQFF.

This chain uses TRBV24-1 with TRBJ2-5. CDR3 length equals 13 residues. Germline V CDR1 and CDR2: KGHDR, SFDVKD. The CDR3 is CATRDSLVETQYF.

The gene calls are TRBV28 and TRBJ2-3; TCRdb's D call of TRBD2 is untestable without DNA. Germline assignment: CDR1 MDHEN and CDR2 SYDVKM. The CDR3 length is 14 residues. CDR3 amino acids: CAASGRARGDTQYF.

This chain links TRBV15 with TRBJ2-1; the D call of TRBD1 rests on TCRdb alone, since no DNA is present to check it. Germline lookup yields CDR1 LNHNV and CDR2 YYDKDF (reference sequence). The CDR3 spans 16 residues. The CDR3 sequence is CATSRPGQGLYNEQFF.

This sequence joins TRBV3-1 and TRBJ2-4; TCRdb designates TRBD2, a call that cannot be tested without DNA. CDR1 LGHDT and CDR2 YNNKEL come from the germline V gene (reference sequence). The CDR3 contains 18 residues. CDR3 sequence: CASSQDLGGAGAKNIQYF.

This chain joins TRBV9 and TRBJ2-3; TCRdb designates TRBD1, a call that cannot be tested without DNA. The CDR3 extends over 17 amino acids. CDR1 is SGDLS, CDR2 YYNGEE, per germline. CDR3 residues: CASSVAGQGGPTDTQYF.

V is TRBV5-6 and J is TRBJ1-5. The CDR3 is 15 residues long. CDR1 is SGHDT and CDR2 is YYEEEE in the germline V gene. The CDR3 here is CASSLRVVGNQPQHF.

The chain has TRBV5-6 and TRBJ1-2; TCRdb names TRBD1, which stays unverified in the absence of DNA. The CDR3 consists of 14 residues. Germline V gene lookup returns CDR1 SGHDT and CDR2 YYEEEE. CDR3 region: CASSLPGPSYGYTF.

V usage is TRBV9 and J usage is TRBJ2-2; TCRdb's assignment of TRBD2 cannot be checked, as there is no DNA. The CDR3 length is 20 residues. CDR1 is SGDLS, CDR2 YYNGEE, per germline. The CDR3 is CASSVIVGGRTSGITGELFF.

This chain connects TRBV7-2 to TRBJ2-1; lacking DNA, the TRBD1 call made by TCRdb goes unchecked. Germline-derived CDR1 and CDR2 are SGHTA and FQGNSA. CDR3 length equals 16 residues. CDR3 in amino acids: CASSLVPLLHYNEQFF.

This chain joins TRBV5-1 and TRBJ1-1; TCRdb selects TRBD1, and the lack of DNA leaves this call unchecked. Germline lookup yields CDR1 SGHRS and CDR2 YFSETQ. The CDR3 sequence is 16 residues long. The chain's CDR3 is CASSLVSGVVNTEAFF.

V gene TRBV5-6 combines with J gene TRBJ1-2. The CDR3 runs 13 residues. Germline CDR1 and CDR2: SGHDT and YYEEEE. This CDR3 reads CASSLLDPSGYTF.

The rearrangement uses TRBV7-9 and TRBJ2-2; no DNA is available, so the TRBD1 call from TCRdb remains unchecked. This CDR3 is built from 14 residues. Germline V gives CDR1 SEHNR, CDR2 FQNEAQ (reference sequence). The chain's CDR3 is CASSLASRTGELFF.

The V call is TRBV5-1, the J call TRBJ2-1; TCRdb designates TRBD2, a call that cannot be tested without DNA. Germline V gene data show CDR1 as SGHRS and CDR2 as YFSETQ. CDR3 length: 13 amino acids. CDR3 region: CASTTSGNDEQFF.

The chain uses TRBV7-9 and TRBJ1-2. Looked up from germline, CDR1 is SEHNR and CDR2 is FQNEAQ (reference sequence). The CDR3 has 13 amino acids. The CDR3 loop reads CASTPTTRYGYTF.

The chain has TRBV18 and TRBJ2-4. The CDR3 runs 14 residues. CDR1 is KGHSH, CDR2 LQKENI, per germline. This CDR3 is CASSPGLARNIQYF.